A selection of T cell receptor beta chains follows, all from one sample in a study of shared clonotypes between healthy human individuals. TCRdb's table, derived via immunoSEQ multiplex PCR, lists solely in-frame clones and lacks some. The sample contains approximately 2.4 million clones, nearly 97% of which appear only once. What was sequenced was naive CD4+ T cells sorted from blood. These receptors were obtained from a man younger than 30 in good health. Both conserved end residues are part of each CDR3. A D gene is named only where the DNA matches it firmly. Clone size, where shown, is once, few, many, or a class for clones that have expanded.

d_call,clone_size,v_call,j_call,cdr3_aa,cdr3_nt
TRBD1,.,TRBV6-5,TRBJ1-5,CASRPGGYNQPQHF,TGTGCCAGCCGTCCAGGGGGTTACAATCAGCCCCAGCATTTT
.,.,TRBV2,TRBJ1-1,CASVGRPLEAFF,TGTGCCAGCGTGGGACGCCCTTTGGAAGCTTTCTTT
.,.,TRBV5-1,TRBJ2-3,CASSLTSQGDTQYF,TGCGCCAGCAGCTTAACTAGTCAGGGAGATACGCAGTATTTT
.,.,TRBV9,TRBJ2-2,CASSVRQSDTGELFF,TGTGCCAGCAGCGTACGACAGTCCGACACCGGGGAGCTGTTTTTT
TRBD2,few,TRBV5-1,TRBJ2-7,CASTLGGSYEQYF,TGCGCCAGCACCTTGGGGGGGTCCTACGAGCAGTACTTC
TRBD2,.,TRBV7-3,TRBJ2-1,CASSLTSGNYNEQFF,TGTGCCAGCAGCTTAACTAGCGGGAACTACAATGAGCAGTTCTTC
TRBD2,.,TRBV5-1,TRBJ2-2,CASSLAGGNTGELFF,TGCGCCAGCAGCCTAGCGGGAGGGAACACCGGGGAGCTGTTTTTT
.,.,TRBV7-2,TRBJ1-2,CASSFRSYGYTF,TGTGCCAGCAGCTTCAGGTCCTATGGCTACACCTTC
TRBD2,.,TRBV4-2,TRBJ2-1,CASSQAGLVPYNEQFF,TGTGCCAGCAGCCAAGCCGGACTAGTCCCCTACAATGAGCAGTTCTTC
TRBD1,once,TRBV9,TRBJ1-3,CASSVGQFSGNTIYF,TGTGCCAGCAGCGTGGGACAGTTCTCTGGAAACACCATATATTTT
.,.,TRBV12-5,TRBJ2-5,CASGFSSGGETQYF,TGTGCTAGTGGTTTCTCATCCGGTGGCGAGACCCAGTACTTC
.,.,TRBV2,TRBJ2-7,CASSDRRRLEKYEQYF,TGTGCCAGCAGTGATAGGAGAAGACTAGAGAAGTACGAGCAGTACTTC
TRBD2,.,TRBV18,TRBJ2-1,CASSLRAGKAGNEQFF,TGTGCCAGCTCGCTCAGAGCGGGAAAGGCCGGCAATGAGCAGTTCTTC